This T cell receptor (beta chain) stems from a study of cytomegalovirus exposure and HLA in healthy donors listed by TCRdb under 2017. Study-wide context: An earlier analysis of several hundred of the donors reported 276 Gb of sequence data and some 120 million unique TCR beta sequences from around 200 million T cells. Roughly 300 gigabases of sequencing data and about 92 million unique TCR sequences made up an early release that covered nearly 650 HLA-typed donors. The genetic ancestry cluster associated with self-reported Caucasian donors included about four fifths of the 398 genotyped donors. The study aimed to test whether cataloging public T cell receptors could reveal signatures of past pathogen exposure. The study profiled the T cell repertoires of under 700 subjects by immunosequencing and related them to cytomegalovirus serostatus. In addition to the first cohort of 666 subjects, a separate validation cohort of approximately 130 different subjects was used. The study combined high-throughput TCR immunosequencing, statistical association of individual TCRs with disease status, and machine learning to predict cytomegalovirus infection status. A later analysis re-analyzed previously published TCR beta repertoires from 600 to 850 donors and added high-resolution HLA genotyping to study TCR occurrence patterns. In the later analysis, no new phenotypic data were used to find candidate immune exposures; instead, reliance was placed on TCR beta sequences and their occurrence across donors. An earlier analysis of about 620 of the donors applied high-throughput TCR beta sequencing to assess whether each TCR beta V gene segment acted as functional or pseudogenic. Donor age, sex, ethnicity and CMV serostatus were collected together with the repertoire data. In a later genetic analysis, genome-wide SNP genotypes for about three fifths of the roughly 670 donors were used, and that subset was treated as a discovery cohort. Every repertoire in the discovery cohort had been generated on one and the same sequencing platform. HLA typing included class I and class II loci at four-digit resolution. Typing coverage differed by locus: A, B, C, DRB1 and DQB1 were typed in about 629-640 donors, DQA1 in approximately 520, DPA1 in some 610, and DPB1 in 400 to 480. About five DR-DQ haplotypes were treated as single units for association and clustering because of strong linkage in the cohort. Across 398 genotyped donors of the cohort, an average of 235,054 unique TCR beta nucleotide sequences per donor were sequenced, and roughly a sixth of those sequences were non-productive. Here is what the overall study found, with its caveats: Correlated functional status among segregating V segments might be attributable to linkage disequilibrium, but an unknown experimental factor could not be ruled out. An earlier analysis of approximately 600 of the donors showed that most TCR beta V segments appeared in productive rearrangements either about 90% or about 30% of the time, which broadly matched IMGT annotations. A group of highly shared sequence variants was considered likely to be a technical artifact of the sequencing pipeline. According to a later analysis, parvovirus B19, influenza, CMV and Epstein-Barr virus appeared linked to several top co-occurrence clusters. The only immune exposure information available for the cohort was CMV serostatus. The study gave a list of 150 to 200 TCR beta chains associated with cytomegalovirus. The 87-base-pair reads could not distinguish some IMGT-functional V segments, including TRBV6-2 and TRBV6-3, so those segments were excluded. Roughly uniform sequencing depth across donors was assumed in presence/absence analyses, although this assumption may not hold. Compared with equally common non-associated chains, HLA-associated TCR beta chains in a later analysis were more clonally expanded and had lower generation probabilities. Most TCR sequences were seen in very few donors, while some public TCRs were found in many individuals. The classifier was reported to diagnose cytomegalovirus status with high specificity and sensitivity in both the original cohort and the validation cohort. The earlier analysis of around 600 of the donors excluded around 17 rarely observed V segments, including chromosome 9 orphons, because counts were too low. Because HLA typing was missing for some donors at each locus, association tests included only the typed subset. A few of the identified cytomegalovirus-associated TCR beta chains were confirmed in vitro to be specific for cytomegalovirus antigens. In a later analysis, some 18,000 TCR beta sequences were associated with specific HLA alleles at a false discovery rate of 0.05. According to a later analysis, TCR association rates differed among HLA loci, with DRB1 alleles showing the most associated TCRs and HLA-C alleles showing the fewest. The cohort was sequenced for TCR beta chains only, and without alpha or paired-chain data the features that could be detected were limited. A further reported finding was that TCR beta sequences accurately predicted the HLA-A and HLA-B alleles for most subjects in the first cohort. Most CMV-associated TCR beta chains appeared to be HLA-restricted in a later analysis, and the HLA associations seemed to be driven largely by CMV exposure. In a later genetic analysis, a missense DCLRE1C variant was associated with V-gene and J-gene trimming of TCR beta chains, and the association was replicated in an independent cohort. The authors suggested that the approach could potentially be generalized to other disease states and immunological phenotypes. Strong co-occurrence of HLA alleles, especially DR and DQ, made assigning TCR associations to individual alleles difficult. In a later genetic analysis, fewer N-insertions in productive TCRs were reported among donors in an Asian-associated ancestry cluster than the roughly 710-donor mean.

The library was generated by the immunoSEQ multiplex PCR assay. The multiplex PCR relied on a mix of 60 forward primers for TCR Vbeta segments and 13 reverse primers for TCR Jbeta segments. The CDR3 region of rearranged TCR beta genes was amplified from genomic DNA with a multiplex PCR assay. The Illumina HiSeq System was used to sequence the amplified TCR beta libraries as 87-base-pair reads. In the authors' own workflow: Across the 700 or so repertoires, a later analysis counted tens of millions of unique TCR beta chains, about 10 million of which were shared by at least two donors. Raw reads were error-corrected and collapsed into unique sequences by a nearest-neighbor algorithm in which closely related sequences were merged to remove PCR and sequencing errors. To assign V, D and J gene segments, CDR3 sequences were aligned to IMGT reference sequences. Each retained sequence needed at least a six-nucleotide match to both a V gene segment and a J gene segment. Rearrangements were called productive when the CDR3 lacked stop codons and stayed in frame with V and J; all others were non-productive. CDR3 was defined by IMGT convention, running from the second conserved V-encoded cysteine to the conserved J-encoded phenylalanine. Sequences without an unambiguous match to a single V gene segment were excluded from the earlier analysis of about 640 of the donors. In an earlier analysis of around 600 of the donors, V segments were called functional above 56.7% productive rearrangements and were called segregating when the between-donor standard deviation exceeded 5%. To diagnose cytomegalovirus status from the catalog of TCR beta chain sequences, a statistical classification framework was built. In a later analysis, TCR nucleotide sequences were compared against IMGT/GENE-DB human TR gene sequences so that V and J genes could be assigned. The TCRdist pipeline was used in a later analysis to assign CDR3 sequences and most-parsimonious VDJ recombination scenarios. A later analysis defined each TCR beta chain by its CDR3 amino acid sequence plus V-gene family, and excluded reads lacking a unique V-gene family. To address suspected cross-contamination and a sequencing artifact, a later analysis removed a few hundred highly shared, low-generation-probability nucleotide sequences. For each public chain, a later analysis derived a clonal expansion index from normalized ranks of inferred template counts within each repertoire. A later analysis computed generation probabilities with a VDJ recombination model fitted to out-of-frame rearrangements, and checked the results against IGoR. In a later analysis, TCR-TCR, TCR-HLA and TCR-CMV co-occurrence was scored with hypergeometric tests, and a repertoire-size bias correction was applied to TCR pairs. In a later analysis, false discovery rates were estimated by permuting HLA or CMV assignments 20 times. A later analysis grouped co-occurring TCRs with DBSCAN, adding TCRdist sequence similarity when clustering within HLA-allele-positive subsets. For co-occurrence clustering, repertoires with fewer than 30,000 or more than 120,000 public chains were excluded, along with five repertoires with anomalous nucleotide sharing. TCRdb's version of the immuneACCESS table is confined to in-frame rearrangements and falls short of the full clone set. An unresolved V gene accounts for under half of the shortfall where checked; the remainder is of unknown origin. The DNA gave D and trimming, while V, J and clone size come from that table. A total of around 200,000 clones appear in this sample, around four fifths of them only once. The leading ten clones occupy 1.5% to 2% of the sample.

The cohort was made up of approximately 670 healthy bone marrow donors. Cohort members were all nominally healthy when sampled, although unrecorded immune exposures were likely present. The donor was CMV seronegative and belonged to the group of 352 seronegative cohort members. A peripheral blood sample was provided by each donor, and peripheral blood mononuclear cells were used for TCR beta sequencing. Genomic DNA extraction from the blood cell samples was performed with the Qiagen DNeasy Blood Extraction Kit. Comment on this clone: Its binding antigen is unknown. The sample holds no much larger clone one base away, and base qualities are not on file.

Cut back by 7 bases and 3 bases, the V and J ends lie 19 bases apart. CDR1 MNHNS and CDR2 SASEGT were looked up in the germline V gene. From its cysteine to its phenylalanine, the CDR3 spans 15 amino acids. CDR3 DNA only is kept here, 45 bases in frame from base 1. The sample comprised PBMCs. The V and J genes are TRBV6-1 and TRBJ2-7; TRBD1 is perhaps the D gene, given 5 matching bases. This sequence originates from a man between 45 and 60 years old in good health and CMV-seronegative. The sequenced DNA: TGTGCCAGCACTAGAATCGTGTCAGGGCTCTACGAGCAGTACTTC. Its product reads: CASTRIVSGLYEQYF.